The 9 T cell receptor beta chains below come from one sample, sequenced in a study of T cells in women clearing cervical HPV infection. Sequencing used immunoSEQ multiplex PCR; TCRdb keeps in-frame clones, though not all of them. This table lists 25,000 to 30,000 clones. The sequenced material came from blood buffy coat. These receptor sequences come from a woman between 18 and 75 years old with a cervical HPV16 infection that either progressed to CIN3+ or cleared (not recorded which).

In regard to this clone: Germline is not matched at one junction end, which may reflect a read error. The DNA ends 3 residues before the CDR3 does, and the rest of the CDR3 is filled in from the germline J gene. The chain has TRBV6-1 and TRBJ2-2; D ambiguous. This CDR3 spans 12 amino acids. The germline V gene encodes CDR1 MNHNS and CDR2 SASEGT. The CDR3 reads CASREGDSPLFF. The DNA read from the CDR3 is TGTGCCAGCAGGGAAGGCGATTCACCG.

For this clone: The CDR3 end lies 3 residues beyond the end of the read and is filled in from the germline J gene. The chain joins TRBV18 to TRBJ1-2, with TRBD1 as a possible D gene (6 bases). Trimming shortened V by 1 base and J by 4 bases, and 10 bases separated the two germline ends. The CDR3 loop spans 14 amino acids. CDR1 KGHSH and CDR2 LQKENI come from the germline V gene. Incomplete CDR3 DNA: TGTGCCAGCTCACCACGGGACAACCGCTATGGC. This sequence encodes CASSPRDNRYG. The CDR3, in full, reads CASSPRDNRYGYTF. Combining the CDR3 with reference TRBV18 and TRBJ1-2 gives the whole variable domain NAGVMQNPRHLVRRRGQEARLRCSPMKGHSHVYWYRQLPEEGLKFMVYLQKENIIDESGMPKERFSAEFPKEGPSILRIQQVVRGDSAAYFCASSPRDNRYGYTFGSGTRLTVV.

On this clone itself: Sequencing ends 3 residues short of the CDR3 end; the germline J gene provides the rest. V and J are TRBV6-4 and TRBJ2-3, with 12 bases lining up with TRBD2. The CDR3 totals 14 residues. V dropped 3 bases and J dropped 8; count of bases not matched to a gene: 3. Germline lookup yields CDR1 MRHNA and CDR2 SNTAGT. This CDR3 reads CASSEGLAGGTQYF. The sequenced CDR3 bases are TGTGCCAGCAGTGAGGGACTAGCGGGTGGTACG.

Comment on this clone: The CDR3 extends 3 residues past the end of the read, so its final part is completed from the germline J gene. The chain has TRBV19 and TRBJ2-7, with TRBD1 identical over 7 bases. The junction had 15 bases not matched to a gene; V was cut back by 9 bases and J by 4 bases. The V gene's germline CDR1 is LNHDA and CDR2 SQIVND (reference sequence). The CDR3 consists of 15 residues. CDR3 DNA, as far as it was read: TGTGCCAGCTCCGACAGGGCCACAACAAAATACGAG. It is translated as CASSDRATTKYE. The whole CDR3 sequence reads CASSDRATTKYEQYF.

As regards this clone: The read ends 3 residues before the CDR3 terminus; that terminus is restored from the germline J gene. V and J are TRBV9 and TRBJ2-2, with 7 bases fitting TRBD1. Unmatched junction bases numbered 5, after V lost 3 bases and J lost 6 bases. There are 14 residues in the CDR3. The germline V gene has CDR1 SGDLS and CDR2 YYNGEE. CDR3 bases read: TGTGCCAGCAGCGCCACAGGGGATCCCGGGGAG. It encodes CASSATGDPGE. The complete CDR3 protein is CASSATGDPGELFF.

Concerning this clone: The sequenced fragment ends 3 residues before the CDR3 boundary, so the rest is inferred from the germline J gene. J is TRBJ1-1 and V is TRBV7-2, with a possible D match to TRBD1 (6 bases). There are 14 residues in the CDR3. The V end lost 3 bases, the J end lost 3 bases, and 11 bases lay between the germline ends. Per germline, CDR1 SGHTA and CDR2 FQGNSA. The DNA read from the CDR3 is TGTGCCAGCAGCTTCACAGCAGGGGACACTGAA. Translated, it gives CASSFTAGDTE. The whole CDR3 protein reads CASSFTAGDTEAFF.

Regarding this clone: The read finishes 3 residues shy of the CDR3 end, and the germline J gene is used to complete it. This rearrangement joins TRBV6-1 to TRBJ1-1; no reliable D call. CDR3 length equals 13 residues. Trimming cost V 2 bases and J 6 bases, with 10 bases left between them. CDR1 MNHNS and CDR2 SASEGT come from the germline V gene. CDR3 DNA (partial): TGTGCCAGCAGTGAAACAAGGAGGGCTGAA. This codes for CASSETRRAE. Given in full, the CDR3 is CASSETRRAEAFF.

Here the CDR3 reads CASSGQGWNTEAFF. CDR3 DNA, as far as it was read: TGTGCCAGCAGTGGTCAGGGTTGGAACACTGAA. J is TRBJ1-1 and V is TRBV2, with a tentative D call TRBD1 (5 bases). The read ends 3 residues shy of where the CDR3 ends; the end is completed using the germline J gene. From germline, CDR1 is SNHLY and CDR2 FYNNEI. V lost 4 bases to trimming and J lost 1 base, with 10 bases between them. The CDR3 length is 14 residues.

Worth noting for this clone: The CDR3 goes on 3 residues after the read ends, and that part is filled in from the germline J gene. The chain is built from TRBV16 and TRBJ1-4; possible D gene TRBD1, 5 bases. The CDR3 loop spans 16 amino acids. V gave up 4 bases and J gave up 2 bases, with 14 bases separating them. Germline V gene lookup returns CDR1 KGHSY and CDR2 FQNENV. The CDR3 region is CASSLGSGDTNEKLFF. The covered CDR3 bases are TGTGCCAGCAGCCTTGGGTCGGGGGACACTAATGAAAAA.